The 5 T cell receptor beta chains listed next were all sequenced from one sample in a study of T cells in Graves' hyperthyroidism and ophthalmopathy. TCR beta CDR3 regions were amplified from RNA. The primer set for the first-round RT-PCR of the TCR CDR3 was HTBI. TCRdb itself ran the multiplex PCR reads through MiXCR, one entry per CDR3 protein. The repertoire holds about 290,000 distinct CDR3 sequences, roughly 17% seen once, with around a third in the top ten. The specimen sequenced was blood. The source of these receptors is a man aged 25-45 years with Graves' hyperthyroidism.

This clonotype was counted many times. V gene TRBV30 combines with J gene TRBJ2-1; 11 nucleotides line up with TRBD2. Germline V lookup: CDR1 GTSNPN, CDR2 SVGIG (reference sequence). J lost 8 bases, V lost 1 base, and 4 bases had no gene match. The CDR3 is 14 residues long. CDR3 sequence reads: CAWSDTSGSDEQFF. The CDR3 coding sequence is TGTGCCTGGAGTGATACTAGCGGGAGCGATGAGCAGTTCTTC.

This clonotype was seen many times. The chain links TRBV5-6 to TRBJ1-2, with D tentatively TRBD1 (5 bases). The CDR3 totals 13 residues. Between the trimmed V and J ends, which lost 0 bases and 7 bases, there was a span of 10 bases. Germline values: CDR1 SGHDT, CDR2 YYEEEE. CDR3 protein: CASSLEQALGYTF. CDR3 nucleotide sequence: TGTGCCAGCAGCTTGGAACAGGCCCTTGGCTACACCTTC.

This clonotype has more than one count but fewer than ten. CDR3 bases: TGTGCCAGCAGCTTCGGGACAGGGGGGGGCAAAAACATTCAGTACTTC. This encodes CASSFGTGGGKNIQYF. The V gene is TRBV5-5, the J gene TRBJ2-4, with 11 nucleotides matching TRBD1. V was pared by 2 bases and J by 3 bases, with 4 bases of the junction left unmatched. Germline-derived CDR1 and CDR2 are SGHKS and YYEKEE (reference sequence). This CDR3 has 16 amino acids.

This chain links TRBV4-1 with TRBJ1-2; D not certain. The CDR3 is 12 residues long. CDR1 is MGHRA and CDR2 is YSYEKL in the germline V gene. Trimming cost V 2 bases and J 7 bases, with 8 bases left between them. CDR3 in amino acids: CASSQIVGGYTF. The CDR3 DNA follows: TGCGCCAGCAGCCAAATAGTGGGTGGCTACACCTTC.

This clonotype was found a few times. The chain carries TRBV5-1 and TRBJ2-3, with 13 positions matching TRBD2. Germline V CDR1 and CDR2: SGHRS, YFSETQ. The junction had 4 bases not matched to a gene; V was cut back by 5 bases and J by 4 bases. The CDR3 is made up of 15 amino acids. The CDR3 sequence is CASRRTSGRSDTQYF. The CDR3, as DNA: TGCGCCAGCAGACGGACTAGCGGGAGATCAGATACGCAGTATTTT.